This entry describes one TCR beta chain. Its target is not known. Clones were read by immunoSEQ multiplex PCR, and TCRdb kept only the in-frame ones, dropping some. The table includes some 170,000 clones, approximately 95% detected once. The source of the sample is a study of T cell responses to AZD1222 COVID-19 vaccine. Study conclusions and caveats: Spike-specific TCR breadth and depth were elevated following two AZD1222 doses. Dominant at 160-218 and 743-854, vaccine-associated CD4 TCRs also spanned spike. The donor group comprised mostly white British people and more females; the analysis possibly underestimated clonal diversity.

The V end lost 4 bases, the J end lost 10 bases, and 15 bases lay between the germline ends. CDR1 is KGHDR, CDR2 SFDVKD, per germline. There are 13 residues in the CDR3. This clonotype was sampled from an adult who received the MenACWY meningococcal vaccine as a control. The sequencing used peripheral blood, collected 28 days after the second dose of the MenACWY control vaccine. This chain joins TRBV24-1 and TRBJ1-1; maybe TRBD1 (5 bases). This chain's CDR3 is CATSDGGGGSAFF. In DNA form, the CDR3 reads TGTGCCACCAGTGACGGGGGGGGAGGTTCAGCTTTCTTT.